This T cell receptor beta chain was captured by sequencing in a study of blood T cell repertoires in COVID-19 (dated by TCRdb to the early 2020s). Study-level background: Samples from collaborators originated in the United States, Italy and Spain and spanned both the acute and convalescent phases of COVID-19. The repertoires were released in a freely available public database intended as a resource for research on the immune response to SARS-CoV-2. Where available, HLA class I and class II types were obtained from metadata supplied by the sample provider rather than from assay-based typing. Subjects who had been exposed to COVID-19, were actively infected with it, or had recovered from it provided the deeply sampled blood TCRbeta repertoires that made up the dataset. The prospective study material was composed of cDNA or gDNA derived from T cells, B-cell-depleted T cells, or PBMCs. A de-identified subject ID, COVID-19 status, age in years and sex were almost always included in the sample metadata. The samples were drawn from the first 160 participants of the ongoing ImmuneRACE study and from over a thousand subjects provided by 6 global collaborators. The paper's findings and limits, for the study overall: The quantity of clinical and demographic metadata differed by source and by participant and was supplied without curation.

With regard to this clone: Its target antigen remains unknown. Base qualities were left out, and no much larger clone turns up one base away.

Whole blood was collected in K2EDTA tubes by collaborating institutions according to the institutions' own protocols. For TCRbeta analysis, collaborators shipped samples in one of three forms: frozen whole blood, isolated PBMCs, or DNA extracted from either of those sample types. Including cysteine and phenylalanine, the CDR3 has 18 amino acids. Left in the record is the CDR3 DNA by itself, 54 bases read in frame from the first base. Taken from the germline V gene, the CDR1 and CDR2 loops are SGHVS and FQNEAQ. Here V drops 5 bases and J drops 1 base, and the junction holds 13 bases not matched to any gene. TCRbeta CDR3 regions were amplified from genomic DNA by means of the immunoSEQ Assay, a bias-controlled multiplex PCR. In the paper's pipeline: Within the assay, amplification of reference gene primers was used to estimate how many nucleated cells each sample contained. Sequence reads were collapsed and filtered to measure the absolute abundance of every unique TCRbeta CDR3 rearrangement. Productive Simpson clonality was computed per sample as the square root of Simpson's diversity index over productive rearrangements. Not all clones reach the TCRdb copy of this immuneACCESS table, which keeps in-frame sequences only. Checked studies attribute under half of the gap to unresolved V genes and leave the rest unexplained. That table supplies the V and J calls and clone size; D and trimming were determined from the DNA. This sample lists around 210,000 clones; roughly 88% were detected once. Of the sample, under 15% falls within the top ten clones.

What was sequenced was peripheral blood. This receptor was identified in a human donor in a cohort sampled during active COVID-19. The V and J genes are TRBV7-8 and TRBJ2-3, with 9 junctional bases fitting TRBD2. The DNA is TGTGCCAGCAGCACCCATTTGGCGGGAGGGCCTGGCACAGATACGCAGTATTTT. Its protein reads: CASSTHLAGGPGTDTQYF.